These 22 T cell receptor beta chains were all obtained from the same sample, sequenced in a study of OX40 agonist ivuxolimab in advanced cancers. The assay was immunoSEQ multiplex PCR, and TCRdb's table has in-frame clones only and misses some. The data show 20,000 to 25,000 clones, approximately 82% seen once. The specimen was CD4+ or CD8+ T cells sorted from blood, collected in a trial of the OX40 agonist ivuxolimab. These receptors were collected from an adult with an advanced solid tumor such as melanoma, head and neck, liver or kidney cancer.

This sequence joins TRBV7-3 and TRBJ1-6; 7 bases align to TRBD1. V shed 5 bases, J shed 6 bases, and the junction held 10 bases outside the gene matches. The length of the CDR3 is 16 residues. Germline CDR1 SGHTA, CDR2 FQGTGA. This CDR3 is CASSLNRGKGNSPLHF. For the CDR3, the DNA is TGTGCCAGCAGCCTTAACAGGGGAAAGGGTAATTCACCCCTCCACTTT.

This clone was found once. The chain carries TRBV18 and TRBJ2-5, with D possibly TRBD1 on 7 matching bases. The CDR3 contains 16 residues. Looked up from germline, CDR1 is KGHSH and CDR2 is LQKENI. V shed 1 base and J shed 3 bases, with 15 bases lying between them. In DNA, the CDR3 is TGTGCCAGCTCACCACGTGGGACCAGGGGGGAAGAGACCCAGTACTTC. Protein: CASSPRGTRGEETQYF.

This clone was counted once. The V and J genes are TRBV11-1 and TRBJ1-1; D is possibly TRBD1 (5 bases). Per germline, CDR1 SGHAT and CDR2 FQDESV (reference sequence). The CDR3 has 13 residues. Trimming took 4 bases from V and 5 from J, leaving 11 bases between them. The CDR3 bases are TGTGCCAGCAGCTGGGACCTGGGAACTGAAGCTTTCTTT. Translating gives CASSWDLGTEAFF.

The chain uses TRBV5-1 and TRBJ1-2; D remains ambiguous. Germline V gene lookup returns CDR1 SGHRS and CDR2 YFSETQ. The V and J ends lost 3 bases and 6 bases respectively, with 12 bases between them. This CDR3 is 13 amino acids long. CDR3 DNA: TGCGCCAGCAGCTCTACGCTGGACCATGGCTACACCTTC. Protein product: CASSSTLDHGYTF.

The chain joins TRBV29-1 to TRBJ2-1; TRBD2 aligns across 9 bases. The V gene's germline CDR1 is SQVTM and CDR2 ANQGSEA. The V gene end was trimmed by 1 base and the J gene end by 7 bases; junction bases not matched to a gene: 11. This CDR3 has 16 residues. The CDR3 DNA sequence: TGCAGCGTTGAAGCCCAATTTAGCGGGGGTTCGAATGAGCAGTTCTTC. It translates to CSVEAQFSGGSNEQFF.

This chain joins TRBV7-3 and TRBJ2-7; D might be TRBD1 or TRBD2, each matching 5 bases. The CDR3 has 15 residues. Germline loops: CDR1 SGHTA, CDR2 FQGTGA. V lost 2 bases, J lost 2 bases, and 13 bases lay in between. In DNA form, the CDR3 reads TGTGCCAGCAGCTTAGTGGCAGGGAGTACCTACGAGCAGTACTTC. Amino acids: CASSLVAGSTYEQYF.

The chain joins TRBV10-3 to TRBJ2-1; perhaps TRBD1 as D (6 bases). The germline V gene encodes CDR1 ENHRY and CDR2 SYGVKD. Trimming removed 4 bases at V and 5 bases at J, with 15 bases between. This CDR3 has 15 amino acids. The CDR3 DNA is TGTGCCATCAGTGGGATGGCAGGGGAACACAATGAGCAGTTCTTC. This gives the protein CAISGMAGEHNEQFF.

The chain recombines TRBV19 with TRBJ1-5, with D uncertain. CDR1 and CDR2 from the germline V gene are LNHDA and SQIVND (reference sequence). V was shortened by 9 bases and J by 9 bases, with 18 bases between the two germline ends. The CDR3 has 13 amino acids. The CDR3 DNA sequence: TGTGCCAGCAAGAGGGCTTACGATGCGCCCCAGCATTTT. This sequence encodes CASKRAYDAPQHF.

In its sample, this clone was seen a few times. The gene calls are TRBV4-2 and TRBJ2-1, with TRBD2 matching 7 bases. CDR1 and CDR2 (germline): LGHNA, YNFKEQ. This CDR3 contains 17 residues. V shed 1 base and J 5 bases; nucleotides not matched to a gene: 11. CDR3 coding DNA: TGTGCCAGCAGCCAAGCTAGAGGGGCTAGCGGAAACAATGAGCAGTTCTTC. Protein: CASSQARGASGNNEQFF.

The DNA for the CDR3 is TGTGCCAGCTCACCCGCGGGAGGCTTTTCCTACGAGCAGTACTTC. Translated: CASSPAGGFSYEQYF. The chain combines TRBV18 with TRBJ2-7, with 8 bases aligning to TRBD2. The CDR3 consists of 15 residues. Germline V lookup: CDR1 KGHSH, CDR2 LQKENI. The J segment lost 1 base and the V segment lost 3 bases, leaving 5 bases of the junction unmatched.

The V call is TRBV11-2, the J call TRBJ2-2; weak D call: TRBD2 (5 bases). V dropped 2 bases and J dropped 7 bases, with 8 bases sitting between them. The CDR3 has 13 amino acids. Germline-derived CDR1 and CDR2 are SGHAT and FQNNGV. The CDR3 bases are TGTGCCAGCAGCTTAACTAGTGGCGGGGAGCTGTTTTTT. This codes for CASSLTSGGELFF.

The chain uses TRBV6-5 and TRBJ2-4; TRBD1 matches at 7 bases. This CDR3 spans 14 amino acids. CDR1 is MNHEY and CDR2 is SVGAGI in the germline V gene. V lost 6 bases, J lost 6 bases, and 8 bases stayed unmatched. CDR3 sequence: CASSQSRDRNIQYF. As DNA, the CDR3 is TGTGCCAGCAGCCAAAGCCGGGACAGAAACATTCAGTACTTC.

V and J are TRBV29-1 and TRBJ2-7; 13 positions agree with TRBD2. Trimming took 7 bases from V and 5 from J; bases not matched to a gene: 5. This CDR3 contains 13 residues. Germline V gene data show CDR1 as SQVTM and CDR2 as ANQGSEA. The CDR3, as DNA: TGCAGCGCAAGGACTAGCGGGAGAAACGAGCAGTACTTC. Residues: CSARTSGRNEQYF.

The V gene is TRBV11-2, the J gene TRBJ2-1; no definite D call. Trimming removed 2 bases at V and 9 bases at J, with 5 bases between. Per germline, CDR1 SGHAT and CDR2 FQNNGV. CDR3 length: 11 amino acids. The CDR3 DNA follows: TGTGCCAGCAGCTTATCTCTTGAGCAGTTCTTC. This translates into CASSLSLEQFF. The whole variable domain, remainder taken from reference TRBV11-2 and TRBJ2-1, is EAGVAQSPRYKIIEKRQSVAFWCNPISGHATLYWYQQILGQGPKLLIQFQNNGVVDDSQLPKDRFSAERLKGVDSTLKIQPAKLEDSAVYLCASSLSLEQFFGPGTRLTVL.

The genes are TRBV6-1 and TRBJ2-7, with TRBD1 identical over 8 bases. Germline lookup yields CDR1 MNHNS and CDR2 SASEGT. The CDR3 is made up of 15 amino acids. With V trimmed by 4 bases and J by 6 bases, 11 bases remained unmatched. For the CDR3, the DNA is TGTGCCAGCAGTGGGCCCACGGGACAGGTAGCCGAGCAGTACTTC. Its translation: CASSGPTGQVAEQYF.

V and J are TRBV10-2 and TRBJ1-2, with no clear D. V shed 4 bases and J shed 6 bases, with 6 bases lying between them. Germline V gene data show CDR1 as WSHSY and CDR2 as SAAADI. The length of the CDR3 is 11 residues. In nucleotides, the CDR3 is TGCGCCAGCAGTGGTTTGGATGGCTACACCTTC. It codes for CASSGLDGYTF.

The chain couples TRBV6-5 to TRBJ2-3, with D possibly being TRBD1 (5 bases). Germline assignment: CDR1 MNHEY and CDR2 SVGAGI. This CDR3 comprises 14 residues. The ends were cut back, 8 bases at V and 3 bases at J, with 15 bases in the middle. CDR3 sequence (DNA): TGTGCCAGCGGCCCAGGGCCCCTGACAGATACGCAGTATTTT. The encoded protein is CASGPGPLTDTQYF.

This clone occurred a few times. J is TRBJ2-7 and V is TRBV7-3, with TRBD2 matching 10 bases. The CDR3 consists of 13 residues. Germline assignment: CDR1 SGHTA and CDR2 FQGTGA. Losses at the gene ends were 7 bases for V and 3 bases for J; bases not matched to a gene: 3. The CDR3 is CASTRTSGYEQYF. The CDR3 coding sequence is TGTGCCAGCACCCGGACTAGCGGCTACGAGCAGTACTTC.

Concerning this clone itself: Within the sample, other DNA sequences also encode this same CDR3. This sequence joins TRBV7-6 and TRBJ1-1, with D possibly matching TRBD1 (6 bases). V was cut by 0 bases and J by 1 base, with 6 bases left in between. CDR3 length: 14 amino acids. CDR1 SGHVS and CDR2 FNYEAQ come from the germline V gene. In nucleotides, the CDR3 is TGTGCCAGCAGCTTAGCAGGGGGGAACACTGAAGCTTTCTTT. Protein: CASSLAGGNTEAFF.

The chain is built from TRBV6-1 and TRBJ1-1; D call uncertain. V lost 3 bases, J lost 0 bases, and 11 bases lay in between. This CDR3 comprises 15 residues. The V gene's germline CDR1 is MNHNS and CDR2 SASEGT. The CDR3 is CASSEARLMNTEAFF. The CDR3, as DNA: TGTGCCAGCAGTGAGGCCAGGTTAATGAACACTGAAGCTTTCTTT.

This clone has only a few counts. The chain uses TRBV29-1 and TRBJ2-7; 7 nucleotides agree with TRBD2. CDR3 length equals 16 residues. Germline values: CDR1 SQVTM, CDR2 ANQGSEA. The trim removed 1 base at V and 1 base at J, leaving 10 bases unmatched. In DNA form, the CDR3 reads TGCAGCGTTGAAGGTCTAGCGGAGGGGTCTTCCTACGAGCAGTACTTC. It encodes CSVEGLAEGSSYEQYF.

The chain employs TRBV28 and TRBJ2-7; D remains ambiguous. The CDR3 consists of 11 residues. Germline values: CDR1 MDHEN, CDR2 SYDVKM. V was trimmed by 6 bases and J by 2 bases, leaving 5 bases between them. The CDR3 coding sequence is TGTGCCAGCAGCCGAGCCTACGAGCAGTACTTC. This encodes CASSRAYEQYF.